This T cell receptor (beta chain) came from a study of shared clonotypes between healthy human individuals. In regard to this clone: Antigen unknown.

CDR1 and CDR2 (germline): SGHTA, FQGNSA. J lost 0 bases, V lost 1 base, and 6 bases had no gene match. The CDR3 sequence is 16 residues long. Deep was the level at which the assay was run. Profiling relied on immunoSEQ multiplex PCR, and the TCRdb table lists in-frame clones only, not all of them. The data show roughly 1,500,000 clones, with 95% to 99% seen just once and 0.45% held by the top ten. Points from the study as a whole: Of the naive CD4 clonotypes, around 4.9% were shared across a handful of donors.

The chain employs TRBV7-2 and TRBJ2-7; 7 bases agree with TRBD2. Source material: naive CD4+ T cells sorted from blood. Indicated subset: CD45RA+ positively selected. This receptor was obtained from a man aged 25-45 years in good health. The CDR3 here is CASSLVSLAASYEQYF. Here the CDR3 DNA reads TGTGCCAGCAGCTTAGTTAGTCTAGCGGCCTCCTACGAGCAGTACTTC.